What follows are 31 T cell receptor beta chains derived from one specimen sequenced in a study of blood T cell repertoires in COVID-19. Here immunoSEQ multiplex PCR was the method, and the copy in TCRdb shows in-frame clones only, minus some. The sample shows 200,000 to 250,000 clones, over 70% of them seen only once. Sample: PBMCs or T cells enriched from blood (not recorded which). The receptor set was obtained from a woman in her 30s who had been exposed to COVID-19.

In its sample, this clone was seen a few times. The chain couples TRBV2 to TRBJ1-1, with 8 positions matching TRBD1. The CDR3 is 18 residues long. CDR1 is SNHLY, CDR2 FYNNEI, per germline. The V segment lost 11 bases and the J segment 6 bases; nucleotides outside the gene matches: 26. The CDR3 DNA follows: TGTGCCGCCACCAGGACAGGGTTCTTTCAGGGGGTTGGACCTGAAGCTTTCTTT. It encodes CAATRTGFFQGVGPEAFF.

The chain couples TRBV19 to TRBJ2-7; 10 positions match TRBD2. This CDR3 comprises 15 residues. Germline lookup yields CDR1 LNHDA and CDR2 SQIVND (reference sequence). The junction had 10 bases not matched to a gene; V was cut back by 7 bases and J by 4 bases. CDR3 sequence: CASKRLAGVGYEQYF. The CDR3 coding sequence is TGTGCCAGTAAGAGGCTAGCGGGAGTCGGGTACGAGCAGTACTTC.

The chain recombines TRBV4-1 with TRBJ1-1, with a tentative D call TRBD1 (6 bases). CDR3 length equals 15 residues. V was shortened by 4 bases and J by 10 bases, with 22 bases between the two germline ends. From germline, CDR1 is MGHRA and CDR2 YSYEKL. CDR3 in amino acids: CASSLLSDSRIGAFF. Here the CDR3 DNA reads TGCGCCAGCAGCCTCCTCTCGGACAGTAGAATTGGAGCTTTCTTT.

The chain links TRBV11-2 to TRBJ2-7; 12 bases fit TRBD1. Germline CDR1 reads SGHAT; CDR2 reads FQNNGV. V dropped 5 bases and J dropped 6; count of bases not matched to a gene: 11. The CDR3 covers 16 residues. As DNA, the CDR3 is TGTGCCAGCAGCCGTAATTCGGGACAGGGGGCGGTCGAGCAGTACTTC. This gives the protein CASSRNSGQGAVEQYF.

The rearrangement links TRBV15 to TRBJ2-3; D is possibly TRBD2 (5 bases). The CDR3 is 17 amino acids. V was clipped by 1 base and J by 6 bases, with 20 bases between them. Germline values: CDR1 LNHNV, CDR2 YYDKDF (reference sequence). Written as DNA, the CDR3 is TGTGCCACCAGCAGAGTGGAGGTGAATAGAATCGGGGATACGCAGTATTTT. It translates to CATSRVEVNRIGDTQYF. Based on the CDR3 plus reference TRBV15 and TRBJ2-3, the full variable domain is DAMVIQNPRYQVTQFGKPVTLSCSQTLNHNVMYWYQQKSSQAPKLLFHYYDKDFNNEADTPDNFQSRRPNTSFCFLDIRSPGLGDTAMYLCATSRVEVNRIGDTQYFGPGTRLTVL.

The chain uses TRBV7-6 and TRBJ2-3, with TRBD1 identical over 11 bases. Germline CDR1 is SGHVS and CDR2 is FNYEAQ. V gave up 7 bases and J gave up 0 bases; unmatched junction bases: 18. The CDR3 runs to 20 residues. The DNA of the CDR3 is TGTGCCAGCACTCGATCCTCCGGGACAGGGGGAGGCAGAAGCACAGATACGCAGTATTTT. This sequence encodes CASTRSSGTGGGRSTDTQYF. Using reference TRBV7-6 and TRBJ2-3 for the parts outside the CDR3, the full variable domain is GAGVSQSPRYKVTKRGQDVALRCDPISGHVSLYWYRQALGQGPEFLTYFNYEAQQDKSGLPNDRFSAERPEGSISTLTIQRTEQRDSAMYRCASTRSSGTGGGRSTDTQYFGPGTRLTVL.

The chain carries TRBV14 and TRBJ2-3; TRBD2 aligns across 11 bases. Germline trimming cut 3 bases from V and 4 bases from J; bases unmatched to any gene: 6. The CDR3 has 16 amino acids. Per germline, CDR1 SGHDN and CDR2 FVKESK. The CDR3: CASSHRLAGQPDTQYF. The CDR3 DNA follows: TGTGCCAGCAGCCACCGACTAGCGGGACAGCCAGATACGCAGTATTTT.

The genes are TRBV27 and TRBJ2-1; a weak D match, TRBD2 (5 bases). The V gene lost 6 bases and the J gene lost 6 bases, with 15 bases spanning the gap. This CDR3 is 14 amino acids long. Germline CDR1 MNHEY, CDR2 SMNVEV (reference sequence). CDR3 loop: CASRLLLASNEQFF. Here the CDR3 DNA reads TGTGCCAGCAGACTACTATTAGCGTCCAATGAGCAGTTCTTC.

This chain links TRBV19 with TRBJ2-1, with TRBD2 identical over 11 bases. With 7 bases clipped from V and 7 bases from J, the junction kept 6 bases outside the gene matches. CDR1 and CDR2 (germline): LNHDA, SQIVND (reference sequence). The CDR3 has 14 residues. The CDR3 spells CASNPGLAVNEQFF. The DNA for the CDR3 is TGTGCCAGTAACCCGGGACTAGCGGTTAATGAGCAGTTCTTC.

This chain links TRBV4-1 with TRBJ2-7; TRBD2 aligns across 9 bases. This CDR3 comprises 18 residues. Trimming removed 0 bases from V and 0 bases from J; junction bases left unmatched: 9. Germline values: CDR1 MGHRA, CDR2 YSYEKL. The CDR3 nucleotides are TGCGCCAGCAGCCAAGAGGGTTATCTGACTAGCGGCTCCTACGAGCAGTACTTC. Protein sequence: CASSQEGYLTSGSYEQYF.

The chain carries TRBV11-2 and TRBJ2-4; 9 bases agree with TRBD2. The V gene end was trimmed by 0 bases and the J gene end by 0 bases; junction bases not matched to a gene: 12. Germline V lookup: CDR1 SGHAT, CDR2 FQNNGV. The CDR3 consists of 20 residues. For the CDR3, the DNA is TGTGCCAGCAGCTTAGAAGGTCTGGCGGGAGGGCCCCTAGCCAAAAACATTCAGTACTTC. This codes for CASSLEGLAGGPLAKNIQYF. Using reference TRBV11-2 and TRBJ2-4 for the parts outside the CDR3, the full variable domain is EAGVAQSPRYKIIEKRQSVAFWCNPISGHATLYWYQQILGQGPKLLIQFQNNGVVDDSQLPKDRFSAERLKGVDSTLKIQPAKLEDSAVYLCASSLEGLAGGPLAKNIQYFGAGTRLSVL.

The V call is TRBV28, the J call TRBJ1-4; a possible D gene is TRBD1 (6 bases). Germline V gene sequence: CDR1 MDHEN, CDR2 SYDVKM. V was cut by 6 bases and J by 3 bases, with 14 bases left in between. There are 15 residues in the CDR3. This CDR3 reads CASSHYREANEKLFF. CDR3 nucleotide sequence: TGTGCCAGCAGCCATTACAGGGAAGCTAATGAAAAACTGTTTTTT.

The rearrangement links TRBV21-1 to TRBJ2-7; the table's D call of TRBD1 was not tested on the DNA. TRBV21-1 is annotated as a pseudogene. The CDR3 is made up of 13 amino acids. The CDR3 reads CATLPQAPYEQYF. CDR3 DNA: TGTGCCACCCTCCCCCAGGCGCCCTACGAGCAGTACTTC.

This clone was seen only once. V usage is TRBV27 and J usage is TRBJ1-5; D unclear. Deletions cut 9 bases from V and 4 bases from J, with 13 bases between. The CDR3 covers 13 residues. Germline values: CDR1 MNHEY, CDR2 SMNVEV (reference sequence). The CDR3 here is CASRLFPNQPQHF. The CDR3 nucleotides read TGTGCCAGTCGACTATTTCCTAATCAGCCCCAGCATTTT.

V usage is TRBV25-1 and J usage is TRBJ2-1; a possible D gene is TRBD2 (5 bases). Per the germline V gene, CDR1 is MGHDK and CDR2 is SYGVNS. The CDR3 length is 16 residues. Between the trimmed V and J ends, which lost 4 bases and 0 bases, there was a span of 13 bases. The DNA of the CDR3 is TGTGCCAGCAGTGCAATAGCGCCGAGCTCCTACAATGAGCAGTTCTTC. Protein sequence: CASSAIAPSSYNEQFF.

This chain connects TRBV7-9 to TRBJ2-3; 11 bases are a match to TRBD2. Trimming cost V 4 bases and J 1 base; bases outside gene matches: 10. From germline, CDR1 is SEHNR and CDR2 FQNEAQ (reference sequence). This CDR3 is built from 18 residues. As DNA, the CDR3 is TGTGCCAGCAGCTCCCTAGCGGGAGGAAGCCTCGGCACAGATACGCAGTATTTT. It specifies CASSSLAGGSLGTDTQYF. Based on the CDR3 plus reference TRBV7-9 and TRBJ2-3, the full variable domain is DTGVSQNPRHKITKRGQNVTFRCDPISEHNRLYWYRQTLGQGPEFLTYFQNEAQLEKSRLLSDRFSAERPKGSFSTLEIQRTEQGDSAMYLCASSSLAGGSLGTDTQYFGPGTRLTVL.

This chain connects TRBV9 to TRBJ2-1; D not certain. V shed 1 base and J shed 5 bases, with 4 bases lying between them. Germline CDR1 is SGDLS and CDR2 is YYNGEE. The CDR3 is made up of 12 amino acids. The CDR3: CASSVRDNEQFF. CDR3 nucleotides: TGTGCCAGCAGCGTAAGAGACAATGAGCAGTTCTTC.

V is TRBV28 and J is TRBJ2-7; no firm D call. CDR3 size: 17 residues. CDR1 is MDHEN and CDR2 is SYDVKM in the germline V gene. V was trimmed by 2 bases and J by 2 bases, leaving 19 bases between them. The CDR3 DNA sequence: TGTGCCAGCAGTTTACTATTACCCTGGGCCCCACCCTACGAGCAGTACTTC. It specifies CASSLLLPWAPPYEQYF.

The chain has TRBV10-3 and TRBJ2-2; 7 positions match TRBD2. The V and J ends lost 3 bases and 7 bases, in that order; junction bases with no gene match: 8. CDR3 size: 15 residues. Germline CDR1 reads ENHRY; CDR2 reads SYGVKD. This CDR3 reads CAISERTSYSGELFF. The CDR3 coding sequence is TGTGCCATCAGTGAAAGGACTAGTTACAGCGGGGAGCTGTTTTTT.

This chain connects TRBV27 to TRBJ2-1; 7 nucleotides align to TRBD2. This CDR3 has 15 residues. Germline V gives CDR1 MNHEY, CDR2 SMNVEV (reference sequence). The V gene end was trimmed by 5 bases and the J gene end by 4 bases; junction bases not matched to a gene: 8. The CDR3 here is CASSHEGSGYNEQFF. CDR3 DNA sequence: TGTGCCAGCAGTCATGAGGGTAGCGGGTACAATGAGCAGTTCTTC.

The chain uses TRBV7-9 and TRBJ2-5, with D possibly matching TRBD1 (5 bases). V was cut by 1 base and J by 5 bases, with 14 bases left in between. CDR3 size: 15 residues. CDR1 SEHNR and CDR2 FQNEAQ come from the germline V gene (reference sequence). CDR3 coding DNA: TGTGCCAGCAGCTTAGGGCAGGGTAAATTTGAGACCCAGTACTTC. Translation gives CASSLGQGKFETQYF.

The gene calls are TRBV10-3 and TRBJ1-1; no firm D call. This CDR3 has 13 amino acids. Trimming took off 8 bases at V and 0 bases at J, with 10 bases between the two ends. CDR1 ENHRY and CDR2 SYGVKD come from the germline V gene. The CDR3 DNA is TGTGCCATCGTCGAACAAGTGAACACTGAAGCTTTCTTT. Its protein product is CAIVEQVNTEAFF.

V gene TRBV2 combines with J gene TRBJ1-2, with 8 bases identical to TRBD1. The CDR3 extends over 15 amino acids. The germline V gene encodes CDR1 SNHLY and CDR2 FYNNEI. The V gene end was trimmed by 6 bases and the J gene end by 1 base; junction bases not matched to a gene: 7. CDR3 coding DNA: TGTGCCAGCAGACCAGGACAGGGAGGTAACTATGGCTACACCTTC. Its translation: CASRPGQGGNYGYTF. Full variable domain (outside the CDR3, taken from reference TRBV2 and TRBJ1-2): EPEVTQTPSHQVTQMGQEVILRCVPISNHLYFYWYRQILGQKVEFLVSFYNNEISEKSEIFDDQFSVERPDGSNFTLKIRSTKLEDSAMYFCASRPGQGGNYGYTFGSGTRLTVV.

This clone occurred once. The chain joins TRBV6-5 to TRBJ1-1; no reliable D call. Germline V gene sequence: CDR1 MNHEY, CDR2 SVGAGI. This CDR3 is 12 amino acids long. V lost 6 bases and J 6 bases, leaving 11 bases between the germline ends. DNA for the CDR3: TGTGCCAGCAGGTACGGGAGCGCTGAAGCTTTCTTT. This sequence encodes CASRYGSAEAFF.

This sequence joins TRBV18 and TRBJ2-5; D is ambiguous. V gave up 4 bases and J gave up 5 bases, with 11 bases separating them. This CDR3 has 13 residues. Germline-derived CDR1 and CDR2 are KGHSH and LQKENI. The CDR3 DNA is TGTGCCAGCTCACTTTCTAGTGGGGAGACCCAGTACTTC. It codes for CASSLSSGETQYF.

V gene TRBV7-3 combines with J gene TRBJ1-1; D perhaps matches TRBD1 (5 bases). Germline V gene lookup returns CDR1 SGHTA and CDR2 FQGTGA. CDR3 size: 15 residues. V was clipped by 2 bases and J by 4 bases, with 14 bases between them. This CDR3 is CASSLRQGGFTEAFF. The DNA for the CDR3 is TGTGCCAGCAGCTTACGGCAGGGTGGATTCACTGAAGCTTTCTTT.

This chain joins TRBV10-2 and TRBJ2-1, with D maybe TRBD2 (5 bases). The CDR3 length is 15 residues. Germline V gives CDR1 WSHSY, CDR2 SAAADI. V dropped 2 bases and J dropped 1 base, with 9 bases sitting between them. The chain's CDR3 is CASSETRRSYNEQFF. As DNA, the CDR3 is TGCGCCAGCAGTGAGACCAGGAGGTCCTACAATGAGCAGTTCTTC.

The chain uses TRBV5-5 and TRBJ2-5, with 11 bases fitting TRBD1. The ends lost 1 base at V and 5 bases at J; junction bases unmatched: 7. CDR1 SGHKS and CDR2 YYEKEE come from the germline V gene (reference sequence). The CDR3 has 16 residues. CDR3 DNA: TGTGCCAGCAGCTTGTCTGCAGGACAGGGGGCCGAGACCCAGTACTTC. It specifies CASSLSAGQGAETQYF.

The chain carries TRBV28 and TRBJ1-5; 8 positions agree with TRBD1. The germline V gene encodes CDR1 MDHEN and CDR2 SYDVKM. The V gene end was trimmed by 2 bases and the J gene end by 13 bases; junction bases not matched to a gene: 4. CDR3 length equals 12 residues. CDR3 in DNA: TGTGCCAGCAGTTTACTCGGACAGGGTCAGCATTTT. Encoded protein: CASSLLGQGQHF.

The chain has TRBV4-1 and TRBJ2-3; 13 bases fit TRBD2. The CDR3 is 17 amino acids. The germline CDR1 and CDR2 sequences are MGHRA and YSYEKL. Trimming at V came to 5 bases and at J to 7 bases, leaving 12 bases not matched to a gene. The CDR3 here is CASSAQPPGLAGNTQYF. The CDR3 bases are TGCGCCAGCAGCGCTCAACCTCCGGGACTAGCGGGAAATACGCAGTATTTT.

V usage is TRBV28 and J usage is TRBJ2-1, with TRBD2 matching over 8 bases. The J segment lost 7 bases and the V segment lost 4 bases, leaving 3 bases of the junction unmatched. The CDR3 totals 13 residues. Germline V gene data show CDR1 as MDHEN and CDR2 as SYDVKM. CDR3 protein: CASSWTSRNEQFF. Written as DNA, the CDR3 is TGTGCCAGCAGTTGGACTAGCCGAAATGAGCAGTTCTTC.